This record concerns one T cell receptor (beta chain) sequence. Base qualities are not at hand, and no much larger clone is one base apart. The library was built by means of the immunoSEQ multiplex PCR assay. In most patients, genomic DNA was isolated using the Qiagen DNeasy Blood and Tissue Kit and sent frozen to Adaptive Biotechnologies for TCR sequencing. Adaptive Biotechnologies carried out high-throughput TCR-beta CDR3 sequencing of genomic DNA for most patients. Per the source publication's procedure: TCR sequencing data for more than 15 patients were retrieved from Adaptive's ImmunoSEQ software; three other patients were processed with MiXCR and VDJtools. To correct CD4 versus CD8 sorting errors, sequences present in both subsets at a frequency ratio below 5:1 were removed. CDR3 nucleotide sequences shared by donor and recipient were removed because the origin of these sequences could not be assigned. At least 2-fold expansion over unstimulated cells and a minimum CFSE-low frequency of 0.002% (template counts) or 0.001% (read counts) were required for clones to be classified as alloreactive. Mappable clones were those detected in sequenced pre-transplant spleen, lymph node, or MLR CFSE-low populations of the donor or recipient. The cumulative frequency of alloreactive clones was calculated as a percentage of all sequences, weighted by copy number. Not all clones reach the TCRdb copy of this immuneACCESS table, which keeps in-frame sequences only. Checked studies attribute under half of the gap to unresolved V genes and leave the rest unexplained. Clone size and V and J calls were adopted from that table, with D and trimming inferred from the DNA. The sample table shows around 25,000 clones, and around 40% are seen once. The ten largest clones take up approximately 0.7% of the sample.

These data are taken from a study of graft-versus-host responses after intestinal transplantation (dated by TCRdb to 2020 to 2023). Some background on the complete study: The transplants that recipients got were multivisceral, liver-intestinal, or isolated intestinal. Every recipient was given anti-thymocyte globulin induction, then maintenance tacrolimus and steroids for 3 to 4 years. After intestinal transplantation, graft-versus-host and host-versus-graft alloreactive T cell clones in the graft, circulation and bone marrow were tracked using bulk TCR-beta CDR3 sequencing. To identify alloreactive clones, pre-transplant mixed lymphocyte reaction products were sequenced and then compared with unstimulated pre-transplant donor and recipient T cells. Of the roughly 24 intestinal transplant recipients enrolled in the cohort, one of whom was a retransplant, a few patients without pretransplant specimens were excluded. Donor T cell macrochimerism was defined as a peak of at least 4% donor T cells among recipient peripheral blood mononuclear cells. Samples from a few later patients were sequenced in-house on an Illumina MiSeq with MiXCR processing rather than by the commercial service.

Beyond this particular receptor, the publication reports: The relatively low number and heterogeneity of intestinal transplant patients limited the conclusions. Early after transplant, declines in HvG clones were associated with peak levels of circulating GvH clones. High GvH to HvG T cell clonal ratios were observed in the allografts of patients with donor T cell macrochimerism. GvH clones were detected in recipient bone marrow, and some appeared earlier in ileal mucosa or blood, consistent with an intestinal mucosal origin.

The label giving this sample's time point can be read as: cells obtained before transplantation from donor or recipient. Mixed lymphocyte reactions plated around 200,000 CFSE-labeled pre-transplant responders with around 200,000 irradiated violet-dye-labeled stimulators and were cultured for 6 days. After the mixed lymphocyte reaction, proliferating CD3+CD4+CFSE-low and CD3+CD8+CFSE-low responder cells were FACS-sorted on a BD Influx sorter. The CDR3 sequence holds 15 residues, the cysteine and phenylalanine included. Left in the record is the CDR3 DNA by itself, 45 bases read in frame from the first base. CDR1 and CDR2 were assigned from the germline V gene as MGHDK and SYGVNS. Trimming takes 4 bases off V and 1 base off J; junction bases not matched to a gene: 6.

This TCR derives from a human patient who received an intestinal transplant. The chain joins TRBV25-1 to TRBJ1-1; the junction holds 7 bases that match TRBD1. This material consisted of alloreactive CD4+ T cells from a mixed lymphocyte reaction culture, taken before intestinal transplant. The sample's cell subset or site, from its label and the paper: CFSE-low proliferating T cells sorted from approximately six-day pre-transplant mixed lymphocyte reaction (GvH or HvG direction). The CDR3 region reads CASSGYRGGNTEAFF. The DNA sequence is as follows: TGTGCCAGCAGTGGGTACAGGGGAGGGAACACTGAAGCTTTCTTT.